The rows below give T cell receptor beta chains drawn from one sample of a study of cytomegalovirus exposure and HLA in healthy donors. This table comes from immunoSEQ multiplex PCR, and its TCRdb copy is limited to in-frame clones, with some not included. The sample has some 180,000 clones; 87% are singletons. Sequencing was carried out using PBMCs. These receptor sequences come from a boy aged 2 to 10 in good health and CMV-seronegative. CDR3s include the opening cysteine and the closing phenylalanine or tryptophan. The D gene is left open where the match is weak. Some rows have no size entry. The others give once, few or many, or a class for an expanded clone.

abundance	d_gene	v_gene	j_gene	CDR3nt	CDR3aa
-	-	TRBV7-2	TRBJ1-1	TGTGCCAGCAGCTTCAGTCGCATCGGGGTGGACACTGAAGCTTTCTTT	CASSFSRIGVDTEAFF
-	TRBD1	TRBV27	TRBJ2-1	TGTGCCAGCAGACCGCAGTCGGGACAGGGGATAAATGAGCAGTTCTTC	CASRPQSGQGINEQFF
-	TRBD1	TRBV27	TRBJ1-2	TGTGCCAGCAGTCTCCTCAAATCAACCGGGACAGACTATGGCTACACCTTC	CASSLLKSTGTDYGYTF
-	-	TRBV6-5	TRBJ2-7	TGTGCCAGCAGGAAGACAGCAACCAACTCCTACGAGCAGTACTTC	CASRKTATNSYEQYF
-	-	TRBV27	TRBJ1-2	TGTGCCAGCAGTTCCCCGGACTATGGCTACACCTTC	CASSSPDYGYTF
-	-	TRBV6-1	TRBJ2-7	TGTGCCAGCAGTTTAGTAGCGGAACCCTTCCACGAGCAGTACTTC	CASSLVAEPFHEQYF
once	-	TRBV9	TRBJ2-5	TGTGCCAGCAGCGTAGAAGGGGGGGGCCTCGAGACCCAGTACTTC	CASSVEGGGLETQYF
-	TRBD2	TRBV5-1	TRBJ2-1	TGCGCCAGCAGCCCCTCGGGGGGCTACAATGAGCAGTTCTTC	CASSPSGGYNEQFF
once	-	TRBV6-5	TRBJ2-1	TGTGCCAGCAGTTACGGGCCTAGCGAGCAGTTCTTC	CASSYGPSEQFF
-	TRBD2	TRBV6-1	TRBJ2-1	TGTGCCAGCTCAACGGGGGGGGATGAGCAGTTCTTC	CASSTGGDEQFF
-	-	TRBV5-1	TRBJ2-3	TGCGCCAGCAGCCTCCCCGGGGGAGCGAGCACAGATACGCAGTATTTT	CASSLPGGASTDTQYF
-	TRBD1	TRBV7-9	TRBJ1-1	TGTGCCAGCAGCTTAGCCCGGGACAGGGGTTCTGAAGCTTTCTTT	CASSLARDRGSEAFF
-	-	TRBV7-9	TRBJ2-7	TGTGCCAGCAGCTTTTATCCGGTGAGGGATGAGTCCGAGCAGTACTTC	CASSFYPVRDESEQYF
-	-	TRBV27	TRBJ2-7	TGTGCCAGCAAAACAGACCACGGACAGACATACGAGCAGTACTTC	CASKTDHGQTYEQYF
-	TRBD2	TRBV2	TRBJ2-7	TGTGCCAGCAGTGTTGGCGGGGGGATACTCTCCTACGAGCAGTACTTC	CASSVGGGILSYEQYF
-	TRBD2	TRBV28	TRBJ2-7	TGTGCCAGCAGCCTCACCTCGGGACTAGCGGGAATGAGACAGTACTTC	CASSLTSGLAGMRQYF
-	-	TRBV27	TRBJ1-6	TGTGCCAGCAGTCCCTCCCGGAGGGACCCCTATAATTCACCCCTCCACTTT	CASSPSRRDPYNSPLHF
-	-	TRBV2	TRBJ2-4	TGTGCCAGCACCTTTTCAGTGGTAGCCAAAAACATTCAGTACTTC	CASTFSVVAKNIQYF
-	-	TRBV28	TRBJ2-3	TGTGCCAGCAGGCTAGTTCAGTTAGCAGATACGCAGTATTTT	CASRLVQLADTQYF
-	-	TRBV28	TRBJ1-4	TGTGCCAGTTCCCCTGGGGGGGGCTGGAGGGGAGGAAAACTGTTTTTT	CASSPGGGWRGGKLFF
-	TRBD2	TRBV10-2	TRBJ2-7	TGCGCCAGCAACTCCGAACTAGCGGAAGACACCTACGAGCAGTACTTC	CASNSELAEDTYEQYF
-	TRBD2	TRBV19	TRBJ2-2	TGTGCCAGTAGTATTGGGGAAACTAGCGGGGGCACCGGGGAGCTGTTTTTT	CASSIGETSGGTGELFF
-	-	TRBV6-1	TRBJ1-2	TGTGCCAGCAGGGGCCCGACTAACTATGGCTACACCTTC	CASRGPTNYGYTF
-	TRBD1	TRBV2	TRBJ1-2	TGTGCCAGCAGCCCTCTCACAGGGGACTATGGCTACACCTTC	CASSPLTGDYGYTF
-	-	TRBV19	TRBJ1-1	TGTGCCAGTACGAGGTCCGGCGGGAACACTGAAGCTTTCTTT	CASTRSGGNTEAFF
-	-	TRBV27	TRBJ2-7	TGTGCCAGCAGTTTATGGCGCAGGGGGGTCGACGAGCAGTACTTC	CASSLWRRGVDEQYF
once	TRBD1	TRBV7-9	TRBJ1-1	TGTGCCAGCAGCTCTGACAGGGAAAACACTGAAGCTTTCTTT	CASSSDRENTEAFF
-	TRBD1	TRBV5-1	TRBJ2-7	TGCGCCAGCAGCCCCACTCGGACAGGGAGCAACGAGCAGTACTTC	CASSPTRTGSNEQYF
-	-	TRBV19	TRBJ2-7	TGTGCCAGTAGTCGGGGGAGCTCCTACGAGCAGTACTTC	CASSRGSSYEQYF
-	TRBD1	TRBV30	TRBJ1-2	TGTGCCTGGGCCCCGGGACAGGGAATCTTCGGCTACACCTTC	CAWAPGQGIFGYTF
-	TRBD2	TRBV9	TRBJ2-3	TGTGCCAGCAGCGTAGGACGGGGGGGATGGGGCACAGATACGCAGTATTTT	CASSVGRGGWGTDTQYF
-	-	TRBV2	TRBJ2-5	TGTGCCAGCAGTCCGTACCAAGAGACCCAGTACTTC	CASSPYQETQYF
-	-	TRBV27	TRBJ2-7	TGTGCCAGCAGTTTCGGAGATACCTACGAGCAGTACTTC	CASSFGDTYEQYF
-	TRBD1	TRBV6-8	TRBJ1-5	TGTGCCAGCAGAACAGGGGGATATCAGCCCCAGCATTTT	CASRTGGYQPQHF
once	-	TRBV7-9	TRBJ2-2	TGTGCCAGCAGCCCCACCGATTTGGCGGGACCCGGGGAGCTGTTTTTT	CASSPTDLAGPGELFF
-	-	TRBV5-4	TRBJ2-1	TGTGCCAGCAGCTTGACAGGGTCGGATGAGCAGTTCTTC	CASSLTGSDEQFF
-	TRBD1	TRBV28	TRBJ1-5	TGTGCCAGCAGGATTGGCGAGGACAGGAATCAGCCCCAGCATTTT	CASRIGEDRNQPQHF
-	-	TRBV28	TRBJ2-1	TGTGCCAGCAGTTCGTCTGCGACTTACAATGAGCAGTTCTTC	CASSSSATYNEQFF
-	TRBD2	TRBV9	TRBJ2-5	TGTGCCAGCAGCGTGCCTAGCGGGGGGCGGGAGACCCAGTACTTC	CASSVPSGGRETQYF
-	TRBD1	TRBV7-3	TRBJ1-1	TGTGCCAGCTCATCAGGGGGCATCACTGAAGCTTTCTTT	CASSSGGITEAFF